This TCR beta chain emerged from a study of blood T cells in healthy people across ages. Study-level background: Capture by template switching was about one barcoded beta molecule per two T cells. Regarding the study as a whole: The study found more naive CD4+ cells and higher diversity in long-lived than aged donors. TCR beta diversity, measured per million T cells, fell in a roughly linear way with age.

Each individual donor underwent a draw of about 9.9 milliliters of peripheral blood. Trimming removed 1 base at V and 6 bases at J, with 16 bases between. The CDR3 has 15 amino acids. Germline V lookup: CDR1 DFQATT, CDR2 SNEGSKA (reference sequence). In its sample, this clonotype was seen many times. Its antigen is unidentified. Sample-barcoded 5' priming and a J-beta primer mix drove a second PCR of roughly 7 to 11 cycles. Each CDR3 protein gets one entry after TCRdb re-called the 5' RACE reads with MiXCR. The sample yields 1.5 million to 2 million distinct CDR3 sequences, 49% seen once. The sample taken for sequencing was blood. The TCR sequence derives from a woman aged 40 to 50 in good health. The chain recombines TRBV20-1 with TRBJ2-1; D may be TRBD2 (7 bases). Here the CDR3 reads CSARAEGGAVNEQFF. Written as DNA, the CDR3 is TGCAGTGCTAGAGCAGAGGGGGGGGCTGTCAATGAGCAGTTCTTC.